The clone carrying this T cell receptor beta chain was observed a handful of times. What it recognizes is unknown. The sample comes from a study of radiotherapy plus CTLA-4 blockade in lung cancer. Study-wide findings and caveats: Radiotherapy plus ipilimumab was followed by expansion in blood of tumor-derived TCR clones.

The CDR3 consists of 13 residues. V lost 4 bases and J lost 2, with 9 bases in between. Looked up from germline, CDR1 is MNHNS and CDR2 is SASEGT. Profiled with immunoSEQ multiplex PCR; TCRdb holds only in-frame clones, not every one. The sample records over 75,000 clones, 80% to 90% being singletons. The TCR comes from a human donor with non-small cell lung cancer who had stable disease on radiotherapy plus ipilimumab. V gene TRBV6-1 combines with J gene TRBJ2-7; no firm D call. Sequencing used peripheral blood, obtained from a patient treated with radiotherapy plus ipilimumab. Here the CDR3 reads CASSVSFTYEQYF. CDR3 nucleotide sequence: TGTGCCAGCAGTGTATCGTTCACCTACGAGCAGTACTTC.